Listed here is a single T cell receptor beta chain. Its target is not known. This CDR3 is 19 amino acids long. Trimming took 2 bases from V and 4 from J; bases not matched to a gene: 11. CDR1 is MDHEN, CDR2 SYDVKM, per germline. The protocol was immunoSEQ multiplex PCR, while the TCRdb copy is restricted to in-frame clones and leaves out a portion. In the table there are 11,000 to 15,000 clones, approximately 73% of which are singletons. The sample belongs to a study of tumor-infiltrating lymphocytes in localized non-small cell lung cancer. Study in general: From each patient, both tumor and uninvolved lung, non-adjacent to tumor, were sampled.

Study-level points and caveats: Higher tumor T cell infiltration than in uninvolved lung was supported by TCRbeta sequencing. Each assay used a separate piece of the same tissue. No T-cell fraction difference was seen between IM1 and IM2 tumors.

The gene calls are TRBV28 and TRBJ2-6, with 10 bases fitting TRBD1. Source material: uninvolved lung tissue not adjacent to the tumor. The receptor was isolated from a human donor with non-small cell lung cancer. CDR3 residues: CASSLIPGTGESGANVLTF. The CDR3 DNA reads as TGTGCCAGCAGTTTAATCCCCGGGACAGGGGAGTCCGGGGCCAACGTCCTGACTTTC.